Listed below are T cell receptor beta chains from one sample, sequenced in a study of CD8+ T cells in alopecia areata. The data were produced by immunoSEQ multiplex PCR, yet TCRdb's version contains in-frame clones alone and is incomplete. The sample holds around 210,000 clones, 64% seen once. The input for sequencing was CD4+ T cells sorted from blood, taken at week 4, from a patient treated with tofacitinib. The receptors originated from a human donor with alopecia areata. CDR3s include the opening cysteine and the closing phenylalanine or tryptophan. A D gene is named only where the DNA matches it firmly. Clone size, where shown, is once, few, many, or a class for clones that have expanded.

abundance: NA
d_gene: NA
v_gene: TRBV5-1
j_gene: TRBJ2-5
CDR3aa: CASSPRPQETQYF
CDR3nt: TGCGCCAGCAGCCCAAGGCCGCAAGAGACCCAGTACTTC

abundance: NA
d_gene: NA
v_gene: TRBV2
j_gene: TRBJ2-1
CDR3aa: CASGRMYNEQFF
CDR3nt: TGTGCCAGCGGCCGGATGTACAATGAGCAGTTCTTC

abundance: NA
d_gene: TRBD1
v_gene: TRBV5-1
j_gene: TRBJ2-7
CDR3aa: CASSGTEESYEQYF
CDR3nt: TGCGCCAGCAGCGGGACAGAGGAATCCTACGAGCAGTACTTC

abundance: NA
d_gene: TRBD1
v_gene: TRBV5-6
j_gene: TRBJ1-2
CDR3aa: CARPDRLHYGYTF
CDR3nt: TGTGCCAGACCGGACAGGCTCCACTATGGCTACACCTTC

abundance: NA
d_gene: TRBD1
v_gene: TRBV7-3
j_gene: TRBJ2-3
CDR3aa: CASSTGNRGGDTQYF
CDR3nt: TGTGCCAGCAGCACTGGGAACAGGGGTGGAGATACGCAGTATTTT

abundance: NA
d_gene: NA
v_gene: TRBV18
j_gene: TRBJ1-2
CDR3aa: CASSPYDRPTQSGYTF
CDR3nt: TGTGCCAGCTCACCCTACGACAGGCCAACCCAATCGGGCTACACCTTC

abundance: NA
d_gene: NA
v_gene: TRBV30
j_gene: TRBJ2-7
CDR3aa: CAWSVRAIGEQYF
CDR3nt: TGTGCCTGGAGTGTACGGGCGATTGGCGAGCAGTACTTC

abundance: few
d_gene: NA
v_gene: TRBV10-3
j_gene: TRBJ1-3
CDR3aa: CAIRADSTGNTIYF
CDR3nt: TGTGCCATCAGGGCGGACAGCACTGGAAACACCATATATTTT

abundance: NA
d_gene: NA
v_gene: TRBV29-1
j_gene: TRBJ1-1
CDR3aa: CSVAGRNTEAFF
CDR3nt: TGCAGCGTTGCAGGACGGAACACTGAAGCTTTCTTT

abundance: once
d_gene: NA
v_gene: TRBV11-2
j_gene: TRBJ1-1
CDR3aa: CASSTRTENTEAFF
CDR3nt: TGTGCCAGCAGCACACGGACGGAGAACACTGAAGCTTTCTTT

abundance: few
d_gene: NA
v_gene: TRBV14
j_gene: TRBJ1-1
CDR3aa: CASSQDRAGDTEAFF
CDR3nt: TGTGCCAGCAGCCAAGATCGGGCGGGGGACACTGAAGCTTTCTTT

abundance: few
d_gene: NA
v_gene: TRBV7-9
j_gene: TRBJ2-1
CDR3aa: CASSRDFSYNEQFF
CDR3nt: TGTGCCAGCTCCAGGGATTTTTCCTACAATGAGCAGTTCTTC

abundance: NA
d_gene: NA
v_gene: TRBV30
j_gene: TRBJ2-7
CDR3aa: CAWSRRQSYEQYF
CDR3nt: TGTGCCTGGAGCCGAAGGCAATCCTACGAGCAGTACTTC

abundance: few
d_gene: NA
v_gene: TRBV5-1
j_gene: TRBJ2-1
CDR3aa: CASSSGDPLQYNEQFF
CDR3nt: TGCGCCAGCAGCTCTGGAGATCCTCTGCAATACAATGAGCAGTTCTTC

abundance: NA
d_gene: TRBD2
v_gene: TRBV7-2
j_gene: TRBJ2-4
CDR3aa: CASSSVAGSKIQYF
CDR3nt: TGTGCCAGCAGCTCTGTAGCGGGGTCCAAGATTCAGTACTTC

abundance: NA
d_gene: NA
v_gene: TRBV4-2
j_gene: TRBJ1-6
CDR3aa: CASSQERDPRVSPLHF
CDR3nt: TGTGCCAGCAGCCAAGAGAGGGATCCGCGTGTTTCACCCCTCCACTTT

abundance: NA
d_gene: NA
v_gene: TRBV2
j_gene: TRBJ1-5
CDR3aa: CASSPRGQPQHF
CDR3nt: TGTGCCAGCAGTCCCAGGGGACAGCCCCAGCATTTT

abundance: few
d_gene: NA
v_gene: TRBV9
j_gene: TRBJ1-6
CDR3aa: CASSLGWGSYNSPLHF
CDR3nt: TGTGCCAGCAGCTTGGGCTGGGGCTCCTATAATTCACCCCTCCACTTT

abundance: NA
d_gene: NA
v_gene: TRBV29-1
j_gene: TRBJ1-1
CDR3aa: CSVDRGYTEAFF
CDR3nt: TGCAGCGTCGACCGAGGGTACACTGAAGCTTTCTTT

abundance: once
d_gene: NA
v_gene: TRBV5-1
j_gene: TRBJ1-2
CDR3aa: CASSLSDKTNGYTF
CDR3nt: TGCGCCAGCAGCTTGAGTGACAAGACGAATGGCTACACCTTC

abundance: few
d_gene: NA
v_gene: TRBV5-6
j_gene: TRBJ1-3
CDR3aa: CASSFRQGSGNTIYF
CDR3nt: TGTGCCAGCAGCTTTAGACAAGGTTCTGGAAACACCATATATTTT

abundance: NA
d_gene: TRBD2
v_gene: TRBV28
j_gene: TRBJ2-1
CDR3aa: CASTSPWRGDRQFF
CDR3nt: TGTGCCAGCACCTCGCCGTGGCGGGGGGATAGACAGTTCTTC

abundance: NA
d_gene: NA
v_gene: TRBV29-1
j_gene: TRBJ1-1
CDR3aa: CSVRVTEAFF
CDR3nt: TGCAGCGTTCGGGTTACTGAAGCTTTCTTT

abundance: NA
d_gene: TRBD2
v_gene: TRBV7-9
j_gene: TRBJ2-7
CDR3aa: CASSLAAGGPHEQYF
CDR3nt: TGTGCCAGCAGCTTAGCGGCGGGGGGGCCGCACGAGCAGTACTTC

abundance: NA
d_gene: TRBD1
v_gene: TRBV29-1
j_gene: TRBJ2-5
CDR3aa: CSGRAGGLETQYF
CDR3nt: TGCAGCGGGAGGGCAGGGGGCTTGGAGACCCAGTACTTC

abundance: NA
d_gene: NA
v_gene: TRBV4-3
j_gene: TRBJ2-1
CDR3aa: CASSQDKRNEQFF
CDR3nt: TGCGCCAGCAGCCAGGATAAGAGGAATGAGCAGTTCTTC

abundance: NA
d_gene: TRBD1
v_gene: TRBV29-1
j_gene: TRBJ1-5
CDR3aa: CSVAGQGNQPQHF
CDR3nt: TGCAGCGTGGCAGGACAGGGCAATCAGCCCCAGCATTTT

abundance: NA
d_gene: TRBD2
v_gene: TRBV29-1
j_gene: TRBJ2-3
CDR3aa: CSVQKGLAASGDTQYF
CDR3nt: TGCAGCGTTCAAAAGGGCCTAGCGGCTTCGGGGGATACGCAGTATTTT

abundance: NA
d_gene: TRBD1
v_gene: TRBV18
j_gene: TRBJ1-5
CDR3aa: CASTQGANQPQHF
CDR3nt: TGTGCCAGCACACAGGGGGCCAATCAGCCCCAGCATTTT

abundance: NA
d_gene: NA
v_gene: TRBV30
j_gene: TRBJ2-1
CDR3aa: CAWSVMERNEQFF
CDR3nt: TGTGCCTGGAGTGTAATGGAACGAAATGAGCAGTTCTTC

abundance: NA
d_gene: TRBD2
v_gene: TRBV4-1
j_gene: TRBJ2-3
CDR3aa: CASSQTRLAGGPTDTQYF
CDR3nt: TGCGCCAGCAGCCAGACGAGACTAGCGGGGGGCCCCACAGATACGCAGTATTTT

abundance: NA
d_gene: NA
v_gene: TRBV5-1
j_gene: TRBJ1-2
CDR3aa: CASSLTGRSGYTF
CDR3nt: TGCGCCAGCAGCTTGACAGGACGCTCTGGCTACACCTTC

abundance: NA
d_gene: NA
v_gene: TRBV27
j_gene: TRBJ2-3
CDR3aa: CASSFYLLITDTQYF
CDR3nt: TGTGCCAGCAGTTTTTACCTACTAATCACAGATACGCAGTATTTT

abundance: NA
d_gene: TRBD2
v_gene: TRBV5-1
j_gene: TRBJ2-7
CDR3aa: CASSKLAGGLYEQYF
CDR3nt: TGCGCCAGCAGCAAACTAGCGGGGGGACTCTACGAGCAGTACTTC

abundance: NA
d_gene: NA
v_gene: TRBV15
j_gene: TRBJ2-1
CDR3aa: CATSRDQGHNEQFF
CDR3nt: TGTGCCACCAGCAGAGATCAGGGCCACAATGAGCAGTTCTTC

abundance: NA
d_gene: NA
v_gene: TRBV2
j_gene: TRBJ2-5
CDR3aa: CASLSPLGETQYF
CDR3nt: TGTGCCAGCTTGTCTCCCCTCGGGGAGACCCAGTACTTC